Listed here are 7 T cell receptor beta chains from one sample, sequenced in a study of beta chain features in type 1 diabetes. cDNA synthesis used the whole RNA isolate, giving expressed TCRB sequences. The protocol was immunoSEQ multiplex PCR, while the TCRdb copy is restricted to in-frame clones and leaves out a portion. Found here are under 95,000 clones, under 35% of them singletons; the top ten hold 0.45% to 0.55%. Material: stem cell memory CD4+ T cells from blood. These receptors were obtained from a woman between 18 and 29 years old in good health.

V usage is TRBV6-1 and J usage is TRBJ2-7; TRBD2 matches at 11 bases. CDR3 length equals 15 residues. V was pared by 5 bases and J by 1 base, with 4 bases of the junction left unmatched. Germline assignment: CDR1 MNHNS and CDR2 SASEGT. The CDR3 loop reads CASSFRLAGSYEQYF. Here the CDR3 DNA reads TGTGCCAGCAGTTTTCGACTAGCGGGGTCCTACGAGCAGTACTTC.

This sequence joins TRBV25-1 and TRBJ2-7; D uncertain. The ends were cut back, 2 bases at V and 5 bases at J, with 10 bases in the middle. The CDR3 length is 13 residues. Germline CDR1 reads MGHDK; CDR2 reads SYGVNS. CDR3 DNA: TGTGCCAGCAGTGAAGCAGTGGCTGACGAGCAGTACTTC. Its translation: CASSEAVADEQYF.

This clone appeared a few times. The rearrangement uses TRBV7-9 and TRBJ1-4, with 9 bases aligning to TRBD1. V shed 5 bases, J shed 7 bases, and the junction held 5 bases outside the gene matches. Germline V gene sequence: CDR1 SEHNR, CDR2 FQNEAQ (reference sequence). The CDR3 has 14 residues. The CDR3 region has the DNA TGTGCCAGCAGCCCTGGACAGGGGTTTGAAAAACTGTTTTTT. This codes for CASSPGQGFEKLFF. Based on the CDR3 plus reference TRBV7-9 and TRBJ1-4, the full variable domain is DTGVSQNPRHKITKRGQNVTFRCDPISEHNRLYWYRQTLGQGPEFLTYFQNEAQLEKSRLLSDRFSAERPKGSFSTLEIQRTEQGDSAMYLCASSPGQGFEKLFFGSGTQLSVL.

This clone was seen more than once but under ten times. The chain links TRBV19 to TRBJ2-1; 8 nucleotides line up with TRBD2. V shed 3 bases, J shed 7 bases, and the junction held 2 bases outside the gene matches. Per germline, CDR1 LNHDA and CDR2 SQIVND (reference sequence). This CDR3 region has 13 residues. The CDR3 DNA reads TGTGCCAGTAGTATCGGACTAGCAAATGAGCAGTTCTTC. This translates into CASSIGLANEQFF.

Comments on this clone: The same CDR3 can be traced to other DNA sequences in this sample. This rearrangement joins TRBV5-1 to TRBJ2-7; 7 positions agree with TRBD2. Trimming removed 0 bases from V and 5 bases from J; junction bases left unmatched: 5. Germline V lookup: CDR1 SGHRS, CDR2 YFSETQ. The CDR3 sequence is 14 residues long. This chain's CDR3 is CASSLGGGNDEQYF. As DNA, the CDR3 is TGCGCCAGCAGCTTGGGGGGGGGTAATGACGAGCAGTACTTC.

The J gene is TRBJ2-7, the V gene TRBV5-1, with no clear D. V lost 0 bases, J lost 2 bases, and 6 bases lay in between. The CDR3 is 13 amino acids. From germline, CDR1 is SGHRS and CDR2 YFSETQ. The CDR3 is CASSLDIAYEQYF. CDR3 DNA sequence: TGCGCCAGCAGCTTGGACATTGCCTACGAGCAGTACTTC.

This clone turned up a few times. In the same sample, other DNA sequences code for this CDR3. V is TRBV5-1 and J is TRBJ2-5, with 7 bases lining up with TRBD2. The germline CDR1 and CDR2 sequences are SGHRS and YFSETQ. This CDR3 contains 14 residues. The V segment lost 4 bases and the J segment 4 bases; nucleotides outside the gene matches: 7. Here the CDR3 reads CASSRAGEGETQYF. The DNA of the CDR3 is TGCGCCAGCAGCCGGGCGGGGGAAGGAGAGACCCAGTACTTC.